These 24 T cell receptor beta chains share one sample of origin, sequenced in a study of control samples from healthy donors and cancer patients. This table comes from immunoSEQ multiplex PCR, and its TCRdb copy is limited to in-frame clones, with some not included. The repertoire includes around 57,000 clones, around 93% of them detected once, and roughly 0.91% sits in the top ten. The sequenced material came from PBMCs. The receptor source for this set is a man aged 30 to 45 with colorectal cancer.

The chain links TRBV14 to TRBJ2-7; 7 bases map to TRBD1. With 3 bases clipped from V and 4 bases from J, the junction kept 9 bases outside the gene matches. The germline V gene has CDR1 SGHDN and CDR2 FVKESK. The CDR3 has 15 amino acids. The CDR3 sequence is CASSQEQGRGYEQYF. In DNA, the CDR3 is TGTGCCAGCAGCCAGGAACAGGGGCGCGGGTACGAGCAGTACTTC.

The chain carries TRBV7-2 and TRBJ1-2; TRBD1 matches 9 bases. Germline V lookup: CDR1 SGHTA, CDR2 FQGNSA. This CDR3 has 15 residues. V shed 5 bases and J 8 bases; nucleotides not matched to a gene: 12. The chain's CDR3 is CASSPPPDRGRGYTF. The DNA of the CDR3 is TGTGCCAGCAGCCCACCCCCGGACAGGGGAAGGGGCTACACCTTC.

This clone was observed a single time. The rearrangement joins TRBV6-4 to TRBJ2-2; the D is unclear. Germline values: CDR1 MRHNA, CDR2 SNTAGT. V was cut by 5 bases and J by 3 bases, with 7 bases left in between. This CDR3 contains 13 residues. CDR3 sequence reads: CASSQTYTGELFF. The CDR3 bases are TGTGCCAGCAGTCAAACTTACACCGGGGAGCTGTTTTTT.

This chain uses TRBV9 with TRBJ2-6, with D possibly being TRBD2 (6 bases). Trimming removed 3 bases at V and 2 bases at J, with 15 bases between. This CDR3 region has 17 residues. CDR1 is SGDLS, CDR2 YYNGEE, per germline. The CDR3 bases are TGTGCCAGCAGCGCCCCCGGCGGGGCGGCTGGGGCCAACGTCCTGACTTTC. This sequence encodes CASSAPGGAAGANVLTF. Using reference TRBV9 and TRBJ2-6 for the parts outside the CDR3, the full variable domain is DSGVTQTPKHLITATGQRVTLRCSPRSGDLSVYWYQQSLDQGLQFLIQYYNGEERAKGNILERFSAQQFPDLHSELNLSSLELGDSALYFCASSAPGGAAGANVLTFGAGSRLTVL.

The rearrangement uses TRBV2 and TRBJ1-2, with 8 bases lining up with TRBD1. Unmatched junction bases numbered 11, after V lost 3 bases and J lost 2 bases. The CDR3 extends over 17 amino acids. The V gene's germline CDR1 is SNHLY and CDR2 FYNNEI. The DNA of the CDR3 is TGTGCCAGCAGTGATGGGGACAGGACTTTCACAAACTATGGCTACACCTTC. Translation gives CASSDGDRTFTNYGYTF.

This chain connects TRBV5-6 to TRBJ1-2; 9 bases match TRBD1. CDR3 size: 18 residues. V shed 3 bases and J 4 bases; nucleotides not matched to a gene: 16. Germline-derived CDR1 and CDR2 are SGHDT and YYEEEE. The CDR3 is CASSWGVMGQGDPYGYTF. CDR3 nucleotide sequence: TGTGCCAGCAGCTGGGGAGTCATGGGACAGGGCGACCCCTATGGCTACACCTTC.

The chain is built from TRBV7-9 and TRBJ1-1; weak D call: TRBD1 (6 bases). With 3 bases removed from V and 6 bases from J, the gap between germline ends came to 20 bases. The CDR3 sequence is 16 residues long. The germline CDR1 and CDR2 sequences are SEHNR and FQNEAQ (reference sequence). CDR3 bases: TGTGCCAGCAGCTTGCGGGGACATCTTGGACACGCTGAAGCTTTCTTT. Translated: CASSLRGHLGHAEAFF.

This sequence joins TRBV3-1 (or the pseudogene TRBV3-2) and TRBJ1-1, with a weak D call TRBD1 (6 bases). Trimming removed 0 bases from V and 2 bases from J, with 16 bases in between. The CDR3 sequence is 17 residues long. Per germline, CDR1 LGHDT and CDR2 YNNKEL (reference sequence). In DNA form, the CDR3 reads TGTGCCAGCAGCCAAGATGGGGGGACAATGAGTAACACTGAAGCTTTCTTT. Translation: CASSQDGGTMSNTEAFF.

The V call is TRBV30, the J call TRBJ1-1, with unresolved D. This CDR3 spans 14 amino acids. Deletions cut 0 bases from V and 0 bases from J, with 8 bases between. Germline V CDR1 and CDR2: GTSNPN, SVGIG (reference sequence). Here the CDR3 reads CAWSVGPMNTEAFF. CDR3 DNA sequence: TGTGCCTGGAGTGTCGGTCCGATGAACACTGAAGCTTTCTTT.

The chain couples TRBV7-8 to TRBJ2-1; TRBD2 matches 10 bases. The germline gives CDR1 SGHVS, CDR2 FQNEAQ. Unmatched junction bases numbered 14, after V lost 5 bases and J lost 7 bases. The CDR3 spans 17 residues. The CDR3 sequence: CASSPPGASGGKNEQFF. CDR3 in DNA: TGTGCCAGCAGCCCCCCCGGGGCTAGCGGGGGAAAGAATGAGCAGTTCTTC.

The rearrangement joins TRBV6-2 or TRBV6-3 to TRBJ1-1; D is unresolved. Trimming shortened V by 2 bases and J by 6 bases, and 10 bases separated the two germline ends. CDR1 and CDR2 from the germline V gene are MNHEY and SVGEGT. The CDR3 has 13 amino acids. The CDR3 protein is CASSYGEIPEAFF. CDR3 coding DNA: TGTGCCAGCAGTTACGGGGAGATCCCTGAAGCTTTCTTT.

This chain links TRBV28 with TRBJ2-7; D unclear. Germline CDR1 is MDHEN and CDR2 is SYDVKM. CDR3 length: 14 amino acids. Trimming pared 5 bases from V and 1 base from J, leaving 12 bases between. CDR3 region: CASSEKGWSYEQYV. The DNA of the CDR3 is TGTGCCAGCAGTGAGAAGGGATGGTCCTACGAGCAGTACGTC.

The chain combines TRBV7-9 with TRBJ2-4; D is unresolved. CDR1 and CDR2 from the germline V gene are SEHNR and FQNEAQ (reference sequence). The ends were cut back, 4 bases at V and 5 bases at J, with 15 bases in the middle. CDR3 length: 15 residues. The DNA of the CDR3 is TGTGCCAGCAGCTCACCCAGAGGAACAGAAAACATTCAGTACTTC. It is translated as CASSSPRGTENIQYF.

This rearrangement joins TRBV19 to TRBJ1-5; D is perhaps TRBD1 (6 bases). V dropped 1 base and J dropped 3 bases, with 7 bases sitting between them. Germline V gene data show CDR1 as LNHDA and CDR2 as SQIVND (reference sequence). The CDR3 covers 14 residues. The CDR3 nucleotides read TGTGCCAGTAGTATAGGACAGGACAATCAGCCCCAGCATTTT. Amino acids: CASSIGQDNQPQHF.

Here the CDR3 reads CASRYPFYDSGEQYV. CDR3 DNA: TGTGCCAGCAGGTACCCTTTCTACGATAGCGGCGAGCAGTACGTC. The rearrangement joins TRBV6-5 to TRBJ2-7; a weak D match, TRBD2 (6 bases). V was clipped by 6 bases and J by 6 bases, with 21 bases between them. Germline V gene data show CDR1 as MNHEY and CDR2 as SVGAGI. The CDR3 sequence is 15 residues long.

The CDR3 bases are TGCGCCAGCAGTGAGGGTGTGGGACGGGGCTACGAGCAGTACTTC. It yields the protein CASSEGVGRGYEQYF. The chain carries TRBV10-1 and TRBJ2-7; either TRBD1 or TRBD2 may fit D (5 bases each). The germline V and J ends were trimmed by 2 bases and 3 bases, with 14 bases remaining between them. CDR1 WNHNN and CDR2 SYGVQD come from the germline V gene (reference sequence). The CDR3 runs 15 residues.

The chain couples TRBV5-5 to TRBJ2-7; the D gene is possibly TRBD1 (7 bases). Trimming cost V 2 bases and J 3 bases, with 18 bases left between them. The CDR3 is 16 residues long. In germline, CDR1 is SGHKS, CDR2 YYEKEE (reference sequence). The CDR3 DNA is TGTGCCAGCAGCTTATCTGGGCCAGGGGGGCTCTACGAGCAGTACGTC. As protein: CASSLSGPGGLYEQYV.

The chain joins TRBV3-1 (or the pseudogene TRBV3-2) to TRBJ2-4; TRBD2 agrees at 7 bases. The V gene end was trimmed by 0 bases and the J gene end by 4 bases; junction bases not matched to a gene: 0. CDR1 and CDR2 (germline): LGHDT, YNNKEL (reference sequence). The CDR3 extends over 14 amino acids. The CDR3 DNA follows: TGTGCCAGCAGCCAAGAGGGGGGGAAAAACATTCAGTACTTC. It yields the protein CASSQEGGKNIQYF.

The chain links TRBV6-2 or TRBV6-3 to TRBJ2-5; 9 bases align to TRBD1. Trimming removed 0 bases from V and 5 bases from J; junction bases left unmatched: 7. The CDR3 loop spans 16 amino acids. The germline V gene has CDR1 MNHEY and CDR2 SVGEGT. The CDR3 coding sequence is TGTGCCAGCAGTTACTCCCCGACAGGGGGGTGGGAGACCCAGTACTTC. As protein: CASSYSPTGGWETQYF.

The chain couples TRBV7-2 to TRBJ1-5; unclear D gene. The V gene's germline CDR1 is SGHTA and CDR2 FQGNSA. There are 13 residues in the CDR3. V shed 4 bases and J shed 11 bases, with 15 bases lying between them. The CDR3 region has the DNA TGTGCCAGCAGCTACAATTCAGGTTTGGCCCAGCATTTT. Translated, it gives CASSYNSGLAQHF.

This chain links TRBV14 with TRBJ2-3; D is perhaps TRBD1 (6 bases). The CDR3 has 12 residues. Trimming cost V 4 bases and J 9 bases, with 11 bases left between them. Germline V gene sequence: CDR1 SGHDN, CDR2 FVKESK. CDR3 nucleotide sequence: TGTGCCAGCAGCCTAACAGGGAGAACGCAGTATTTT. It is translated as CASSLTGRTQYF. The full variable domain, in which reference TRBV14 and TRBJ2-3 provide the parts outside the CDR3, is EAGVTQFPSHSVIEKGQTVTLRCDPISGHDNLYWYRRVMGKEIKFLLHFVKESKQDESGMPNNRFLAERTGGTYSTLKVQPAELEDSGVYFCASSLTGRTQYFGPGTRLTVL.

The chain combines TRBV6-5 with TRBJ2-2; 8 bases are shared with TRBD2. This CDR3 region has 14 residues. CDR1 and CDR2 from the germline V gene are MNHEY and SVGAGI. V lost 6 bases, J lost 7 bases, and 7 bases stayed unmatched. This CDR3 reads CASRSGTRGGELFF. The CDR3 DNA follows: TGTGCCAGCAGGTCCGGGACTAGGGGCGGGGAGCTGTTTTTT.

The gene calls are TRBV19 and TRBJ2-2; D gene uncertain. Germline values: CDR1 LNHDA, CDR2 SQIVND (reference sequence). V lost 7 bases and J 3 bases, leaving 12 bases between the germline ends. There are 14 residues in the CDR3. The CDR3 DNA follows: TGTGCCAGTACCGGCGACCGATACACCGGGGAGCTGTTTTTT. Its protein is CASTGDRYTGELFF.

This clone occurred once. The rearrangement uses TRBV19 and TRBJ2-1, with D possibly TRBD2 on 5 matching bases. CDR1 and CDR2 from the germline V gene are LNHDA and SQIVND (reference sequence). V lost 3 bases and J 4 bases, leaving 7 bases between the germline ends. This CDR3 is 13 amino acids long. The CDR3: CASSIGLYNEQFF. Written as DNA, the CDR3 is TGTGCCAGTAGTATTGGACTGTACAATGAGCAGTTCTTC.